This entry lists 32 T cell receptor beta chains sequenced from one sample in a study of cytotoxic CD8 clonotypes in ibrutinib-treated CLL. Only in-frame clones appear in the TCRdb table, and some are missing; sequencing was by immunoSEQ multiplex PCR. Of under 200,000 clones listed, more than 75% are singletons. Sequenced material: PBMCs, taken after 12 months of ibrutinib treatment. Every receptor here comes from a human donor with chronic lymphocytic leukemia.

This clone was seen more than once but under ten times. V and J are TRBV28 and TRBJ2-3; TRBD1 matches at 7 bases. Germline V gives CDR1 MDHEN, CDR2 SYDVKM. The ends lost 6 bases at V and 3 bases at J; junction bases unmatched: 0. CDR3 length: 12 amino acids. CDR3 sequence reads: CASRTGTDTQYF. The CDR3 bases are TGTGCCAGCAGGACAGGGACAGATACGCAGTATTTT.

This clone was recorded once. This chain links TRBV10-3 with TRBJ2-7; the D gene is possibly TRBD1 (6 bases). Germline CDR1 reads ENHRY; CDR2 reads SYGVKD. This CDR3 spans 13 amino acids. Trimming took off 5 bases at V and 4 bases at J, with 12 bases between the two ends. CDR3 amino acids: CAISRTGIYEQYF. The CDR3 coding sequence is TGTGCCATCAGTAGAACAGGGATTTACGAGCAGTACTTC.

CDR3 sequence: CASAGWAYEQYF. CDR3 bases: TGTGCCAGCGCAGGGTGGGCCTACGAGCAGTACTTC. The gene calls are TRBV6-6 and TRBJ2-7, with D perhaps matching TRBD1 (5 bases). Trimming took off 8 bases at V and 2 bases at J, with 10 bases between the two ends. Germline CDR1 MNHNY, CDR2 SVGAGI (reference sequence). This CDR3 has 12 residues.

The chain employs TRBV5-1 and TRBJ2-1; D possibly corresponds to TRBD2 (6 bases). CDR3 length: 16 residues. V was cut by 2 bases and J by 0 bases, with 12 bases left in between. Germline V gene sequence: CDR1 SGHRS, CDR2 YFSETQ. The CDR3 loop is CASSFLAGSSYNEQFF. The CDR3 DNA follows: TGCGCCAGCAGCTTTTTGGCGGGGAGCTCCTACAATGAGCAGTTCTTC. Filled out from reference TRBV5-1 and TRBJ2-1, the complete variable domain reads KAGVTQTPRYLIKTRGQQVTLSCSPISGHRSVSWYQQTPGQGLQFLFEYFSETQRNKGNFPGRFSGRQFSNSRSEMNVSTLELGDSALYLCASSFLAGSSYNEQFFGPGTRLTVL.

J is TRBJ2-7 and V is TRBV10-3, with 8 bases identical to TRBD2. The CDR3 loop spans 14 amino acids. The V gene end was trimmed by 4 bases and the J gene end by 4 bases; junction bases not matched to a gene: 6. CDR1 is ENHRY, CDR2 SYGVKD, per germline. CDR3 protein: CAISGGRGVYEQYF. CDR3 nucleotides: TGTGCCATCAGTGGCGGGCGGGGGGTTTACGAGCAGTACTTC.

CDR3 nucleotide sequence: TGTGCCACCCTCTTTGAAGGGGGCAGCTATGGCTACACCTTC. Translation gives CATLFEGGSYGYTF. V gene TRBV28 combines with J gene TRBJ1-2; 7 bases match TRBD1. The germline V gene encodes CDR1 MDHEN and CDR2 SYDVKM. V lost 10 bases to trimming and J lost 4 bases; unmatched junction nucleotides: 12. The CDR3 is made up of 14 amino acids.

The DNA for the CDR3 is TGCGCCAGCAGCTTCCAGGGGGCAACTAATGAAAAACTGTTTTTT. Translated: CASSFQGATNEKLFF. This chain joins TRBV5-1 and TRBJ1-4; 7 nucleotides line up with TRBD1. CDR3 length: 15 residues. Germline loops: CDR1 SGHRS, CDR2 YFSETQ. V shed 2 bases and J 0 bases; nucleotides not matched to a gene: 1.

This chain joins TRBV7-2 and TRBJ1-2; 9 nucleotides match TRBD1. Germline V gives CDR1 SGHTA, CDR2 FQGNSA. The CDR3 totals 15 residues. V lost 5 bases, J lost 3 bases, and 7 bases stayed unmatched. DNA for the CDR3: TGTGCCAGCAGCCCCGGGACAGGGACTTACTATGGCTACACCTTC. It specifies CASSPGTGTYYGYTF.

The gene calls are TRBV7-5 and TRBJ1-1. TRBV7-5 is shown as a pseudogene. CDR3 length: 17 residues. CDR3 sequence: CVRSLWGLRGEVVEAFF. In nucleotides, the CDR3 is TGTGTCAGAAGCTTATGGGGTCTGAGAGGGGAGGTTGTTGAAGCTTTCTTT.

The chain carries TRBV18 and TRBJ1-2, with 7 bases matching TRBD1. Germline trimming cut 3 bases from V and 8 bases from J; bases unmatched to any gene: 6. CDR3 length: 13 amino acids. The germline CDR1 and CDR2 sequences are KGHSH and LQKENI. DNA of the CDR3: TGTGCCAGCTCACCGACAGGGCATGACGGCTACACCTTC. Translated: CASSPTGHDGYTF.

In this sample, this clone turned up once. This chain links TRBV28 with TRBJ2-5; tentative D call: TRBD2 (6 bases). The J call is uncertain, as TRBJ2-7 better fits the DNA end. The CDR3 covers 16 residues. Germline CDR1 MDHEN, CDR2 SYDVKM. This CDR3 is CASSLVGRKGSYEQYF. The CDR3 DNA sequence: TGTGCCAGCAGTTTAGTGGGGAGGAAGGGCTCCTACGAGCAGTACTTC.

This clone appeared a few times. This chain joins TRBV19 and TRBJ2-1; tentative D call: TRBD1 (6 bases). With 2 bases removed from V and 11 bases from J, the gap between germline ends came to 19 bases. The CDR3 extends over 15 amino acids. Per germline, CDR1 LNHDA and CDR2 SQIVND (reference sequence). CDR3 sequence reads: CASSIQTGFVDKQFF. The CDR3 region has the DNA TGTGCCAGTAGTATACAAACAGGGTTCGTGGATAAGCAGTTCTTC.

V is TRBV4-1 and J is TRBJ2-1; 11 positions agree with TRBD2. J lost 7 bases, V lost 1 base, and 9 bases had no gene match. CDR3 size: 17 residues. Looked up from germline, CDR1 is MGHRA and CDR2 is YSYEKL. CDR3 in amino acids: CASSQGPPSGRLNEQFF. In nucleotides, the CDR3 is TGCGCCAGCAGCCAAGGGCCCCCTAGCGGGAGGTTGAATGAGCAGTTCTTC.

The J gene is TRBJ2-7, the V gene TRBV7-2; D gene ambiguous. Deletions cut 5 bases from V and 5 bases from J, with 10 bases between. From germline, CDR1 is SGHTA and CDR2 FQGNSA. The CDR3 covers 12 residues. The DNA of the CDR3 is TGTGCCAGCAGCAGGACCCTCCACGAGCAGTACTTC. Its protein is CASSRTLHEQYF.

The chain employs TRBV27 and TRBJ1-2, with D perhaps TRBD1 (5 bases). Germline V gene lookup returns CDR1 MNHEY and CDR2 SMNVEV (reference sequence). The V and J ends lost 4 bases and 4 bases respectively, with 13 bases between them. The CDR3 runs 14 residues. The CDR3 region is CASSSIDRGYGYTF. In DNA, the CDR3 is TGTGCCAGCAGTTCAATCGACAGAGGCTATGGCTACACCTTC.

The V gene is TRBV2, the J gene TRBJ2-7; 10 nucleotides align to TRBD2. The CDR3 has 15 residues. J gave up 5 bases and V 8 bases, and 12 bases lay outside the gene matches. Germline V gene sequence: CDR1 SNHLY, CDR2 FYNNEI. CDR3 nucleotide sequence: TGTGCCAGCCGTACCACTAGCGGGACTCCAAACGAGCAGTACTTC. Its translation: CASRTTSGTPNEQYF.

In the case of this clone: This may come from a read error, since a much larger clone is one base off. The V and J genes are TRBV11-2 and TRBJ1-2, with D possibly TRBD1 on 5 matching bases. The CDR3 is made up of 16 amino acids. Germline V gene lookup returns CDR1 SGHAT and CDR2 FQNNGV. Trimming cost V 5 bases and J 0 bases, with 16 bases left between them. The DNA for the CDR3 is TGTGCCAGCAGCCCAATCGGGCGGACATCTAACTATGGCTACACCTTC. Its translation is CASSPIGRTSNYGYTF.

This chain uses TRBV10-3 with TRBJ1-1, with 7 bases matching TRBD1. CDR3 size: 13 residues. Germline CDR1 is ENHRY and CDR2 is SYGVKD. The V and J ends lost 8 bases and 1 base, in that order; junction bases with no gene match: 4. The CDR3 spells CAIGDSGNTEAFF. The DNA of the CDR3 is TGTGCCATCGGGGACAGTGGGAACACTGAAGCTTTCTTT.

The V and J genes are TRBV2 and TRBJ1-5; 10 positions match TRBD1. In germline, CDR1 is SNHLY, CDR2 FYNNEI. This CDR3 comprises 16 residues. With V trimmed by 5 bases and J by 2 bases, 6 bases remained unmatched. The CDR3: CASSLTGGGGNQPQHF. In DNA form, the CDR3 reads TGTGCCAGCAGTTTGACAGGGGGCGGTGGCAATCAGCCCCAGCATTTT.

The chain has TRBV30 and TRBJ1-4; D unresolved. CDR3 length: 13 residues. Trimming took 6 bases from V and 1 from J, leaving 9 bases between them. Germline V gene data show CDR1 as GTSNPN and CDR2 as SVGIG (reference sequence). In nucleotides, the CDR3 is TGTGCCTGTAGGAATATAACTAATGAAAAACTGTTTTTT. It encodes CACRNITNEKLFF.

The rearrangement uses TRBV7-2 and TRBJ2-6; tentative D call: TRBD2 (6 bases). The CDR3 is 17 amino acids. Germline V lookup: CDR1 SGHTA, CDR2 FQGNSA. Trimming removed 5 bases at V and 0 bases at J, with 14 bases between. The CDR3 spells CASSLYSGSSGANVLTF. The CDR3 nucleotides are TGTGCCAGCAGCCTTTATAGCGGCAGCTCTGGGGCCAACGTCCTGACTTTC.

The CDR3 DNA sequence: TGTGCCAGCAGCGGTATGATGGAGCAGTTCTTC. Its translation: CASSGMMEQFF. The rearrangement uses TRBV2 and TRBJ2-1; D is unresolved. The CDR3 sequence is 11 residues long. Trimming pared 6 bases from V and 10 bases from J, leaving 10 bases between. The germline CDR1 and CDR2 sequences are SNHLY and FYNNEI.

This sequence joins TRBV4-3 and TRBJ1-4; D perhaps matches TRBD1 (5 bases). V lost 0 bases and J 10 bases, leaving 18 bases between the germline ends. The CDR3 covers 16 residues. Germline loops: CDR1 LGHNA, CDR2 YSLEER. CDR3 DNA: TGCGCCAGCAGCCAAGATAAGTCGTCCAGGGATGGAAAACTGTTTTTT. This sequence encodes CASSQDKSSRDGKLFF.

The rearrangement joins TRBV7-2 to TRBJ2-5; TRBD1 matches 7 bases. Germline lookup yields CDR1 SGHTA and CDR2 FQGNSA. The CDR3 runs to 14 residues. V shed 5 bases, J shed 5 bases, and the junction held 8 bases outside the gene matches. CDR3 residues: CASSQDRVSETQYF. CDR3 nucleotide sequence: TGTGCCAGCAGCCAAGACAGGGTTTCGGAGACCCAGTACTTC. The full variable domain, in which reference TRBV7-2 and TRBJ2-5 provide the parts outside the CDR3, is GAGVSQSPSNKVTEKGKDVELRCDPISGHTALYWYRQSLGQGLEFLIYFQGNSAPDKSGLPSDRFSAERTGGSVSTLTIQRTQQEDSAVYLCASSQDRVSETQYFGPGTRLLVL.

The CDR3 reads CASSQNDRVAGANVLTF. CDR3 nucleotides: TGTGCCAGCAGCCAAAACGACAGGGTGGCAGGGGCCAACGTCCTGACTTTC. This chain connects TRBV4-2 to TRBJ2-6; 7 positions agree with TRBD1. Looked up from germline, CDR1 is LGHNA and CDR2 is YNFKEQ. CDR3 length equals 17 residues. Trimming removed 2 bases from V and 4 bases from J; junction bases left unmatched: 8.

The chain is built from TRBV7-9 and TRBJ1-1; D is uncertain. The germline CDR1 and CDR2 sequences are SEHNR and FQNEAQ (reference sequence). The CDR3 is made up of 13 amino acids. V shed 5 bases and J shed 4 bases, with 11 bases lying between them. The CDR3 DNA follows: TGTGCCAGCAGCCGCCCCATTGCCACTGAAGCTTTCTTT. Translated: CASSRPIATEAFF.

The chain recombines TRBV14 with TRBJ2-7, with 12 bases identical to TRBD2. V was clipped by 1 base and J by 5 bases; unmatched bases: 3. The CDR3 is made up of 15 amino acids. Per the germline V gene, CDR1 is SGHDN and CDR2 is FVKESK. The CDR3 sequence: CASSQALAGGDEQYF. In DNA, the CDR3 is TGTGCCAGCAGCCAAGCACTAGCGGGAGGTGACGAGCAGTACTTC.

In its sample, this clone was seen a few times. The sample carries other DNA sequences with the same CDR3. The V call is TRBV18, the J call TRBJ2-2; possibly TRBD2 for D (6 bases). CDR3 size: 14 residues. V lost 3 bases, J lost 4 bases, and 9 bases lay in between. CDR1 and CDR2 (germline): KGHSH, LQKENI. The CDR3 here is CASSPWGGTGELFF. The DNA of the CDR3 is TGTGCCAGCTCACCGTGGGGAGGCACCGGGGAGCTGTTTTTT.

This clone was recorded only once. V usage is TRBV5-6 and J usage is TRBJ2-3; 11 nucleotides agree with TRBD2. The germline V gene has CDR1 SGHDT and CDR2 YYEEEE. Unmatched junction bases numbered 4, after V lost 0 bases and J lost 4 bases. The CDR3 extends over 16 amino acids. The CDR3 coding sequence is TGTGCCAGCAGCTTGGGACTAGCGGGGTCCTCAGATACGCAGTATTTT. Translated, it gives CASSLGLAGSSDTQYF.

This chain joins TRBV5-1 and TRBJ2-1; D not resolved. CDR1 is SGHRS and CDR2 is YFSETQ in the germline V gene. Trimming left V 4 bases short and J 6 bases short, with 14 bases between. The CDR3 totals 14 residues. The CDR3 DNA reads as TGCGCCAGCAGCCCGCCCTCGCGGAGCAATGAGCAGTTCTTC. Amino acids: CASSPPSRSNEQFF. Complete variable domain (other parts from reference TRBV5-1 and TRBJ2-1): KAGVTQTPRYLIKTRGQQVTLSCSPISGHRSVSWYQQTPGQGLQFLFEYFSETQRNKGNFPGRFSGRQFSNSRSEMNVSTLELGDSALYLCASSPPSRSNEQFFGPGTRLTVL.

This clone was counted only a few times. The chain uses TRBV28 and TRBJ1-2; 7 bases match TRBD1. Germline lookup yields CDR1 MDHEN and CDR2 SYDVKM. V dropped 4 bases and J dropped 6; count of bases not matched to a gene: 8. This CDR3 is built from 14 residues. CDR3 bases: TGTGCCAGCAGTTCACCCAGGGGGGGTAATGGCTACACCTTC. Translating it yields CASSSPRGGNGYTF.

The chain couples TRBV5-4 to TRBJ2-1, with D possibly being TRBD2 (6 bases). CDR1 SGHNT and CDR2 YYREEE come from the germline V gene (reference sequence). Between the trimmed V and J ends, which lost 10 bases and 4 bases, there was a span of 15 bases. The CDR3 runs to 13 residues. CDR3 DNA: TGTGCCGTGATGGCGGGGAAATACAATGAGCAGTTCTTC. Amino acid sequence: CAVMAGKYNEQFF.